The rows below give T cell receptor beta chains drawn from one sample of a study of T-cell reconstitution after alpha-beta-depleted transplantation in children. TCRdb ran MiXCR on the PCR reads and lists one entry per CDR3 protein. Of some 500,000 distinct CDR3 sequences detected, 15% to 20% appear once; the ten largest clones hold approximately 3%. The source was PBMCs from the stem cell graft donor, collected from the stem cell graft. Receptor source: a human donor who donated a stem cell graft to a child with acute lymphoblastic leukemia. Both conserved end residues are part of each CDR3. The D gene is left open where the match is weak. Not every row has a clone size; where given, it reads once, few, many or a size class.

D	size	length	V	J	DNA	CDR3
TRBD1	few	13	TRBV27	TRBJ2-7	TGTGCCAGCAGTGCCCGGACAGGGAACGAGCAGTACTTC	CASSARTGNEQYF
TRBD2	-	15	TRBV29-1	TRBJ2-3	TGCAGCGCCCCCTTAGCGGGAGGATACACAGATACGCAGTATTTT	CSAPLAGGYTDTQYF
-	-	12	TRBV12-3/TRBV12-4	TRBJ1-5	TGTGCCAGCAGTTTCCGGGCAGGTCTCCCGCATTTT	CASSFRAGLPHF
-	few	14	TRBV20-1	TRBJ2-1	TGCAGTGCTAGACAGGGGGGAGCACACAATGAGCAGTTCTTC	CSARQGGAHNEQFF
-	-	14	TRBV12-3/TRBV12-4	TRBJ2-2	TGTGCCAGCAGTCCTACTCCGAACACCGGGGAGCTGTTTTTT	CASSPTPNTGELFF
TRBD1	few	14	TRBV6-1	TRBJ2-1	TGTGCCAGCAGGGTGGACAGGGCTGACAATGAGCAGTTCTTC	CASRVDRADNEQFF
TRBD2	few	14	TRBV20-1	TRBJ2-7	TGCAGTGCTAGAGATCTAGCGGAGCCCTACGAGCAGTACTTC	CSARDLAEPYEQYF
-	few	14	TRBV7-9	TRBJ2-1	TGTGCCAGCAGCTTACCAGGGGTTCGGGATGAGCAGTTCTTC	CASSLPGVRDEQFF
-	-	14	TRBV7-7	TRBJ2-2	TGTGCCAGCAGCTCCCGAGCGGGCACCGGGGAGCTGTTTTTT	CASSSRAGTGELFF
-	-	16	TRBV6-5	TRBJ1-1	TGTGCCAGCAGTTACAATCGTTGGCAGCAGAACACTGAAGCTTTCTTT	CASSYNRWQQNTEAFF
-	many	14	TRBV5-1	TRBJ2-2	TGCGCCAGCAGCTCGGGCTCGCCCACCGGGGAGCTGTTTTTT	CASSSGSPTGELFF
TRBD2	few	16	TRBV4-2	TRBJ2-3	TGTGCCAGCAGCCATACTAGCGGGAGTGATTTGAGTACGCAGTATTTT	CASSHTSGSDLSTQYF
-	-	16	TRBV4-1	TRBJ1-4	TGCGCCAGCAGCCAAGATCGGGGGGTGGGTGGTGAAAAACTGTTTTTT	CASSQDRGVGGEKLFF
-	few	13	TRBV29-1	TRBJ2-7	TGCAGCGTTGAAACGACAGCCGACTACGAGCAGTACTTC	CSVETTADYEQYF
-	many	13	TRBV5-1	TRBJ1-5	TGTGCCAGCAGTTTAGCAGGCAATCAGCCCCAGCATTTT	CASSLAGNQPQHF
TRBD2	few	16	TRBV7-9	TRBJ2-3	TGTGCCAGCAGCCCTGGGACTAGCCCCACCACAGATACGCAGTATTTT	CASSPGTSPTTDTQYF
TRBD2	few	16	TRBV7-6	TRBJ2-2	TGTGCCAGCAGTCCACGACTAGCGGGGAACACCGGGGAGCTGTTTTTT	CASSPRLAGNTGELFF
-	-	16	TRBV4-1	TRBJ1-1	TGCGCCAGCAGCCCTCTAAGGACAGCACTGAACACTGAAGCTTTCTTT	CASSPLRTALNTEAFF
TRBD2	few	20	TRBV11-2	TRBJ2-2	TGTGCCAGCAGCTTAGATGGTCGGACTAGCGGGCGGGGTGACACCGGGGAGCTGTTTTTT	CASSLDGRTSGRGDTGELFF
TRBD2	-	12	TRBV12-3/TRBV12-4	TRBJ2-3	TGTGCCAGCAGACCTCCGGGACTAGCGGTATATTTT	CASRPPGLAVYF
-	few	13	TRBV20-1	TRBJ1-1	TGCAGCCGCCGAAGGACCATCGACACTGAAGCTTTCTTT	CSRRRTIDTEAFF
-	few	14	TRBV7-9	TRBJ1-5	TGTGCCAGCAGCTTAGGGGAGGGCAATCAGCCCCAGCATTTT	CASSLGEGNQPQHF
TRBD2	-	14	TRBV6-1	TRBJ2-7	TGTGCCAGCAGACTACTAGCGGGGTCCTACGAGCAGTACTTC	CASRLLAGSYEQYF
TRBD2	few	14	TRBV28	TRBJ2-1	TGTGCCAGCAGTGACTTAGCGGGAGGGGGTGAGCAGTTCTTC	CASSDLAGGGEQFF
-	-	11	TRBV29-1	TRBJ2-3	TGCAGCGCGCGACAGACAGATACGCAGTATTTT	CSARQTDTQYF
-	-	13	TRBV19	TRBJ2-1	TGTGCCAGTAGTATACGAGGGCCCAATGAGCAGTTCTTC	CASSIRGPNEQFF
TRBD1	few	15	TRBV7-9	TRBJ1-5	TGTGCCAGCAGCCGTGGACAGGGGAAGGGACAGCCCCAGCATTTT	CASSRGQGKGQPQHF
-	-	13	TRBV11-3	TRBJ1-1	TGTGCCAGCAGCCGTCATATGAACACTGAAGCTTTCTTT	CASSRHMNTEAFF
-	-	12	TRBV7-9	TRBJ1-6	TGTGCCAGCAGCCTGGCCTATTCACCCCTCCACTTT	CASSLAYSPLHF
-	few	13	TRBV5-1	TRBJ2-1	TGCGCCAGCAGCTTGGAAGAGTTGGATGAGCAGTTCTTC	CASSLEELDEQFF
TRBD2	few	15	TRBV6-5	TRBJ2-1	TGTGCCAGCAGTTACGGGACTAGCTTTGGCGATGAGCAGTTCTTC	CASSYGTSFGDEQFF
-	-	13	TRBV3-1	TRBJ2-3	TGTGCCAGCAGCCCGCCCTGGCTCGATACGCAGTATTTT	CASSPPWLDTQYF
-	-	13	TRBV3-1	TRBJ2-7	TGTGCCAGCAGCCAAGCATCCTCGATCGAGCAGTACTTC	CASSQASSIEQYF
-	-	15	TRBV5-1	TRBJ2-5	TGCGCCAGCAGCGGACTCGGACAGGGAGGGGAGACCCAGTACTTC	CASSGLGQGGETQYF
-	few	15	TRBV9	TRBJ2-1	TGTGCCAGCAGCGTAGACCACTACCCCAGCAGGGAGCAGTTCTTC	CASSVDHYPSREQFF
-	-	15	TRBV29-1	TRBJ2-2	TGCAGCGTTGCGAGACTCACTGAGAACACCGGGGAGCTGTTTTTT	CSVARLTENTGELFF
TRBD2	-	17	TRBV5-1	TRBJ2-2	TGCGCCAGCAGCTTGGAGACTAGCGGGAGGGCCAACGGGGAGCTGTTTTTT	CASSLETSGRANGELFF
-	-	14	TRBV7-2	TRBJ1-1	TGTGCCAGCAGCCCGTGGACAGCGAACACTGAAGCTTTCTTT	CASSPWTANTEAFF
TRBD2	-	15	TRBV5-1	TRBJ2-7	TGCGCCAGCACCGGGCTAGCGGGAGGAGGAAGGGAGCAGTACTTC	CASTGLAGGGREQYF
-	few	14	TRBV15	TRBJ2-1	TGTGCCACCAGCCCCGGGACATCTCTAAATGAGCAGTTCTTC	CATSPGTSLNEQFF
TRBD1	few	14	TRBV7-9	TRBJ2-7	TGTGCCAGCAGCAATTGGGACAGGGCTTACGAGCAGTACTTC	CASSNWDRAYEQYF
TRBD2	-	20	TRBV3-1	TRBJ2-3	TGTGCCAGCAGCCCTTCACCACCCTTTGGGACTAGCGGGATCACAGATACGCAGTATTTT	CASSPSPPFGTSGITDTQYF
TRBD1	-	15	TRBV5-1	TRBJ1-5	TGCGCCAGCAGAACCGGGACAGGGTCGTCTCAGCCCCAGCATTTT	CASRTGTGSSQPQHF
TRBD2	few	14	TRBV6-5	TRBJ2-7	TGTGCCAGCAGTTCCGGCGGGAGGGCCCACGAGCAGTACTTC	CASSSGGRAHEQYF
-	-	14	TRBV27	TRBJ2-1	TGTGCCAGCAGTTTAGCGATGCCAAACAATGAGCAGTTCTTC	CASSLAMPNNEQFF
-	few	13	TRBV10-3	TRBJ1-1	TGTGCCATACAACAGGGAATATTCTCTGAAGCTTTCTTT	CAIQQGIFSEAFF
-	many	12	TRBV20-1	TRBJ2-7	TGCAGTGCTAGCGGGAGCTCCTACGAGCAGTACTTC	CSASGSSYEQYF
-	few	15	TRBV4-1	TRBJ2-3	TGCGCCAGCAGCCAAGTTTATTCTCGGGGAGATACGCAGTATTTT	CASSQVYSRGDTQYF
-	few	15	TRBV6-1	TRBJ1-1	TGTGCCAGCAGTGAGGCGCATCCTATGAACACTGAAGCTTTCTTT	CASSEAHPMNTEAFF